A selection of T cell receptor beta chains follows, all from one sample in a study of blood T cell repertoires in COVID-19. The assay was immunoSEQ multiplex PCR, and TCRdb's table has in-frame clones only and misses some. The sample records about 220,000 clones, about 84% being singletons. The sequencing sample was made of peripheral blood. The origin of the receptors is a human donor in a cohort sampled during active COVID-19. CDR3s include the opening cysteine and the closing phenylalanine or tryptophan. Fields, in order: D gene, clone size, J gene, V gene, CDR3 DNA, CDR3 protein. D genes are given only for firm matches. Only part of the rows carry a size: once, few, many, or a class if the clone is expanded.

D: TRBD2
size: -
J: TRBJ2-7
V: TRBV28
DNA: TGTGCCAGCAGGGCGGGCGGGGGTAAGGACGAGCAGTACTTC
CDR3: CASRAGGGKDEQYF

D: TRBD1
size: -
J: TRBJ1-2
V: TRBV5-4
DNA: TGTGCCAGCAACCAGGGACAGGCGAACTATGGCTACACCTTC
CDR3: CASNQGQANYGYTF

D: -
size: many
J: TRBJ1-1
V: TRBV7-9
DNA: TGTGCCAGCAGCCCGGGTGCGTACACTGAAGCTTTCTTT
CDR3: CASSPGAYTEAFF

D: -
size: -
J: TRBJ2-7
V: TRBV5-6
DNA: TGTGCCAGCAGCTTGGTAATATCCAGGATAGTCTACGAGCAGTACTTC
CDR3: CASSLVISRIVYEQYF

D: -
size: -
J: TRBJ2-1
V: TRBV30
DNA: TGTGCCTGGAGCCCGGGGTTGTCCTACAATGAGCAGTTCTTC
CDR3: CAWSPGLSYNEQFF

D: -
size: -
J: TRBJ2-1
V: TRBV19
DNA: TGTGCCAGTAGCCAGACTCTTATACCCTACAATGAGCAGTTCTTC
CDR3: CASSQTLIPYNEQFF

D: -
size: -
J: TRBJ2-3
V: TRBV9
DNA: TGTGCCAGCAGCTCTCCCTTTAATGAGGATACTAGCACAGATACGCAGTATTTT
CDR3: CASSSPFNEDTSTDTQYF

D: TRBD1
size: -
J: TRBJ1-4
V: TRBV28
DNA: TGTGCCAGCCGGACAGGAACTAATGAAAAACTGTTTTTT
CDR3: CASRTGTNEKLFF

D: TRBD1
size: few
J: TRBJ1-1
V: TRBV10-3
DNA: TGTGCCATCAGTGGAAGGGGGCTTAACACTGAAGCTTTCTTT
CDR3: CAISGRGLNTEAFF

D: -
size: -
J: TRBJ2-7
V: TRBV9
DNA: TGTGCCAGCAGCGTAGGGGGCGCGGGGGCATACGAGCAGTACTTC
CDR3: CASSVGGAGAYEQYF

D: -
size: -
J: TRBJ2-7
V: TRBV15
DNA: TGTGCCACCAGCCGGATCGGAGAGTCCTACGAGCAGTACTTC
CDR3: CATSRIGESYEQYF

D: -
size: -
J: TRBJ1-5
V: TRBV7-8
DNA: TGTGCCAGCAGCTTACAAGACACGGTGGTCTGGGCCCAGCATTTT
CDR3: CASSLQDTVVWAQHF

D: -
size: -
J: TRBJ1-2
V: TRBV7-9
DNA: TGTGCCAGCAACCCGGGGGAGGGCTATGGCTACACCTTC
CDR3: CASNPGEGYGYTF